Only a few counts were recorded for the clone carrying this T cell receptor (beta chain). Its antigen remains unidentified. CVID and control samples used equivalent genomic DNA input. Generated by immunoSEQ multiplex PCR, the TCRdb table keeps only in-frame clones and is missing some. The sample presents 40,000 to 60,000 clones, none singletons. These data are taken from a study of T cell clonality in common variable immunodeficiency. General study findings and limits: TCRbeta clonality was increased in CVID versus healthy controls.

This TCR was sampled from a person between 18 and 75 years old in good health. The sequenced sample consisted of peripheral blood mononuclear cells.

The sequenced part of the CDR3 DNA is TGTGCCAGCAGTCGGGTTTATTCACCA. Encoded protein: CASSRVYSP. The whole CDR3 is CASSRVYSPLFF. The rearrangement joins TRBV2 to TRBJ1-4; D is uncertain. The read is 3 residues too short to cover the CDR3 end, so that end is filled in from the germline J gene. Germline values: CDR1 SNHLY, CDR2 FYNNEI. The CDR3 sequence is 12 residues long. The entire variable domain, with the rest obtained from reference TRBV2 and TRBJ1-4, is as follows: EPEVTQTPSHQVTQMGQEVILRCVPISNHLYFYWYRQILGQKVEFLVSFYNNEISEKSEIFDDQFSVERPDGSNFTLKIRSTKLEDSAMYFCASSRVYSPLFFGSGTQLSVL.